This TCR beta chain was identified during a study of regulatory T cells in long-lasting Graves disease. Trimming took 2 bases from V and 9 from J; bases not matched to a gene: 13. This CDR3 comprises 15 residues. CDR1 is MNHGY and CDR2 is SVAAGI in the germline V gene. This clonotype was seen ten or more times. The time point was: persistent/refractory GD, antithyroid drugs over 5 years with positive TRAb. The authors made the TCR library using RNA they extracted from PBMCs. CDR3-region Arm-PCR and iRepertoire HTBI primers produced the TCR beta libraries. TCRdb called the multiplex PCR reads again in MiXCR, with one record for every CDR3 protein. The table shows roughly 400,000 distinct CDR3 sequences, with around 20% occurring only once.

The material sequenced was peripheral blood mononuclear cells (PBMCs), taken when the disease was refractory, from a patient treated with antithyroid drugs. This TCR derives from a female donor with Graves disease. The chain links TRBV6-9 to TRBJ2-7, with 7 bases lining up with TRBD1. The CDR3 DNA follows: TGTGCCAGCAGTTATGAAAGGGGACAGCCTTTATCGCAGTACTTC. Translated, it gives CASSYERGQPLSQYF.